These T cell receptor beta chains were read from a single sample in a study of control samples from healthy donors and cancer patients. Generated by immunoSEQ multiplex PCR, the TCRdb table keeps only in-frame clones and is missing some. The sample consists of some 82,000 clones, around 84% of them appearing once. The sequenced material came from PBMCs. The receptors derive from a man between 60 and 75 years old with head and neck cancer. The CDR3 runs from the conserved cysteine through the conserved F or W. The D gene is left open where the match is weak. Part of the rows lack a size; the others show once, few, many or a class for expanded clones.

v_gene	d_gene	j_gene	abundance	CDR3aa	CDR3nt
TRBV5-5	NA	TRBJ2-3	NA	CASSPQWGRADTQYF	TGTGCCAGCAGCCCCCAATGGGGTCGGGCAGATACGCAGTATTTT
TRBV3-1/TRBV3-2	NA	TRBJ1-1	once	CASSQEGGTSMNTEAFF	TGTGCCAGCAGCCAAGAAGGAGGGACGTCCATGAACACTGAAGCTTTCTTT
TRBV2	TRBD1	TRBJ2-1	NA	CASRDPRQGNYNEQFF	TGTGCCAGCAGGGACCCCCGACAGGGGAACTACAATGAGCAGTTCTTC
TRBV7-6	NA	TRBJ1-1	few	CASSLNWANTEAFF	TGTGCCAGCAGCTTAAATTGGGCGAACACTGAAGCTTTCTTT
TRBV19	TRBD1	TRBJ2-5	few	CASSIYSGQGQETQYF	TGTGCCAGTAGTATCTACTCGGGACAGGGACAAGAGACCCAGTACTTC
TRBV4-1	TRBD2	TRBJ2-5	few	CASSQDREGRVTQYF	TGCGCCAGCAGCCAAGATAGGGAGGGGCGTGTGACCCAGTACTTC
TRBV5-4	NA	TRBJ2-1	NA	CASSLYSGNEQFF	TGTGCCAGCAGCTTGTACTCAGGGAATGAGCAGTTCTTC
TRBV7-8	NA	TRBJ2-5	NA	CASSLEGSTQYF	TGTGCCAGCAGCTTAGAAGGGTCGACCCAGTACTTC
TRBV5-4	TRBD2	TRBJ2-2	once	CASSLRLAGPGELFF	TGTGCCAGCAGCTTACGACTAGCGGGTCCCGGGGAGCTGTTTTTT
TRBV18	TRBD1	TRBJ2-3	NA	CASSPRTGEGDTQYF	TGTGCCAGCTCACCGCGGACAGGGGAGGGAGATACGCAGTATTTT
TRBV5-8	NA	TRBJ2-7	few	CASSFKPLLGRTGFGEQYF	TGTGCCAGCAGCTTTAAACCCCTCCTTGGGCGGACCGGTTTTGGTGAGCAGTACTTC
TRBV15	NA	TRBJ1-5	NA	CATSAGLYSNQPQHF	TGTGCCACCAGCGCCGGCCTATATAGCAATCAGCCCCAGCATTTT
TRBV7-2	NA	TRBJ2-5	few	CASRVAASLETQYF	TGTGCCAGCAGGGTAGCAGCCAGTCTGGAGACCCAGTACTTC
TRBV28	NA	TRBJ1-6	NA	CASSFDGADSPLHF	TGTGCCAGCAGTTTCGATGGGGCGGATTCACCCCTCCACTTT
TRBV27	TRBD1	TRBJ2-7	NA	CASSLPGTGLYEQYF	TGTGCCAGCAGTTTGCCCGGGACAGGGCTTTACGAGCAGTACTTC